A selection of T cell receptor beta chains follows, all from one sample in a study of beta chain features in type 1 diabetes. Assay used: immunoSEQ multiplex PCR; TCRdb lists only in-frame clones, some missing. Of 60,000 to 75,000 clones listed, 49% are singletons. Material: central memory CD4+ T cells from blood. These receptors all stem from a man aged 25-40 years with type 1 diabetes. The CDR3 runs from the conserved cysteine through the conserved F or W. A D gene is named only where the DNA matches it firmly. The size entry is marked missing in some rows and otherwise reads once, few, many or a size class.

v_gene	j_gene	abundance	d_gene	CDR3aa	CDR3nt
TRBV6-6	TRBJ2-6	.	.	CASRPQFSGANVLTF	TGTGCCAGCAGGCCCCAGTTCTCTGGGGCCAACGTCCTGACTTTC
TRBV6-6	TRBJ1-5	.	.	CASSYEGEVSNQPQHF	TGTGCCAGCAGTTACGAGGGGGAAGTAAGCAATCAGCCCCAGCATTTT
TRBV5-8	TRBJ2-5	once	TRBD2	CASSPGLAGTQETQYF	TGTGCCAGCAGCCCAGGACTAGCGGGGACTCAAGAGACCCAGTACTTC
TRBV5-1	TRBJ2-7	few	.	CASSLGAVPYEQYF	TGCGCCAGCAGCTTGGGCGCTGTTCCCTACGAGCAGTACTTC
TRBV6-5	TRBJ2-1	.	.	CASSYSGGYNEQFF	TGTGCCAGCAGTTACTCAGGCGGCTACAATGAGCAGTTCTTC
TRBV6-1	TRBJ2-1	few	.	CASSEGGGSRPTEQFF	TGTGCCAGCAGTGAAGGGGGAGGTTCTAGGCCTACTGAGCAGTTCTTC
TRBV5-1	TRBJ1-4	.	.	CASMGSLAGGKLFF	TGCGCCAGCATGGGAAGTCTGGCAGGAGGGAAACTGTTTTTT
TRBV30	TRBJ1-6	.	TRBD1	CAWNGQGLGSPLHF	TGTGCCTGGAACGGACAGGGGCTGGGCTCACCCCTCCACTTT
TRBV7-6	TRBJ2-3	.	.	CASSLSSGATQYF	TGTGCCAGCAGCTTAAGCTCAGGGGCTACGCAGTATTTT
TRBV6-1	TRBJ1-5	.	.	CASSEAGHFNQPQHF	TGTGCCAGCAGTGAAGCGGGGCACTTCAATCAGCCCCAGCATTTT
TRBV13	TRBJ2-7	.	.	CASSFEDPGRSYEQYF	TGTGCCAGCAGCTTTGAAGATCCGGGGAGGTCCTACGAGCAGTACTTC
TRBV5-5	TRBJ2-5	.	TRBD2	CASSVGLAGGQGFRETQYF	TGTGCCAGCAGCGTGGGACTAGCGGGGGGGCAAGGGTTTAGGGAGACCCAGTACTTC
TRBV30	TRBJ1-2	.	.	CAWSRGAGDNYGYTF	TGTGCCTGGAGCCGAGGGGCAGGGGATAACTATGGCTACACCTTC
TRBV13	TRBJ2-1	once	TRBD2	CASSLAGGRTSGQSSYNEQFF	TGTGCCAGCAGCTTGGCGGGGGGTAGGACTAGCGGGCAGAGCTCCTACAATGAGCAGTTCTTC
TRBV29-1	TRBJ2-5	few	TRBD2	CSVSGTSGGNTQYF	TGCAGCGTTTCCGGGACTAGCGGAGGGAATACCCAGTACTTC
TRBV5-6	TRBJ2-3	.	TRBD1	CASSFGQGPLATDTQYF	TGTGCCAGCAGCTTTGGACAGGGACCCCTCGCCACAGATACGCAGTATTTT
TRBV7-9	TRBJ2-7	.	TRBD1	CASSPGTGGSYEQYF	TGTGCCAGCAGCCCCGGGACAGGGGGCTCCTACGAGCAGTACTTC
TRBV7-2	TRBJ1-6	.	.	CASSLGPGANSPLHF	TGTGCCAGCAGCTTAGGGCCAGGGGCTAATTCACCCCTCCACTTT